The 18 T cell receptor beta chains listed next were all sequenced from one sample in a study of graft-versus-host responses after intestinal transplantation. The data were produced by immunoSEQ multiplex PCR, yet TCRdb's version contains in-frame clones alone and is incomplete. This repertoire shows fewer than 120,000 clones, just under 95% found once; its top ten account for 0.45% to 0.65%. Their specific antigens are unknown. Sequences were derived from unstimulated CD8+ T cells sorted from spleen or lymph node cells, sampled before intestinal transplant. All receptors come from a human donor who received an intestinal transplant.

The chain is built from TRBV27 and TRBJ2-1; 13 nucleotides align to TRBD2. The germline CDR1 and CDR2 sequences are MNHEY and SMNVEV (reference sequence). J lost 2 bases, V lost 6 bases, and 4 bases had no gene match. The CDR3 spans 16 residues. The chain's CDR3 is CASRTSGRATYNEQFF. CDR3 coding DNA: TGTGCCAGCAGAACTAGCGGGAGGGCCACCTACAATGAGCAGTTCTTC.

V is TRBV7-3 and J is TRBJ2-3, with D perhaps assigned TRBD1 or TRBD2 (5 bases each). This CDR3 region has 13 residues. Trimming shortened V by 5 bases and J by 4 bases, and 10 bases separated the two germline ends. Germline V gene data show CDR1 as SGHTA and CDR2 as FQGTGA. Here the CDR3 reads CASSLGTADTQYF. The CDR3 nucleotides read TGTGCCAGCAGCCTGGGGACGGCAGATACGCAGTATTTT.

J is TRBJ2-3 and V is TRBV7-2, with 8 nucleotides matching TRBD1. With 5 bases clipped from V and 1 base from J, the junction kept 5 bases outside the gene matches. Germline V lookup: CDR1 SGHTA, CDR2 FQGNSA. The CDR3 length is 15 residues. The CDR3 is CASSKPGQGTDTQYF. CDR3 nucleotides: TGTGCCAGCAGCAAACCGGGACAGGGCACAGATACGCAGTATTTT.

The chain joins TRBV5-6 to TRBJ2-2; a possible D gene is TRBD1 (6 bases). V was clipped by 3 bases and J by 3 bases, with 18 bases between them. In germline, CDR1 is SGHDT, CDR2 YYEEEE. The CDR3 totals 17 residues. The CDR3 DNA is TGTGCCAGCAGCTCCCACCCCAGGGGCAGCGACACCGGGGAGCTGTTTTTT. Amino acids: CASSSHPRGSDTGELFF.

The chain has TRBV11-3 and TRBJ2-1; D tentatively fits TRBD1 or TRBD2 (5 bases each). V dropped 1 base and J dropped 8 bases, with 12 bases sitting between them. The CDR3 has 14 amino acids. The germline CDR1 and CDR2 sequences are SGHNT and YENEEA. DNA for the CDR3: TGTGCCAGCAGCTTAGGACCGGGGCGGTATGAGCAGTTCTTC. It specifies CASSLGPGRYEQFF.

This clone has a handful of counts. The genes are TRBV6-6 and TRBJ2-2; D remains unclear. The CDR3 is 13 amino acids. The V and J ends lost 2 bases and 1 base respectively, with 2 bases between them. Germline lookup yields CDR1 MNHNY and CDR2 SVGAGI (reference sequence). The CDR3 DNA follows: TGTGCCAGCAGTTACGTGAACACCGGGGAGCTGTTTTTT. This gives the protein CASSYVNTGELFF.

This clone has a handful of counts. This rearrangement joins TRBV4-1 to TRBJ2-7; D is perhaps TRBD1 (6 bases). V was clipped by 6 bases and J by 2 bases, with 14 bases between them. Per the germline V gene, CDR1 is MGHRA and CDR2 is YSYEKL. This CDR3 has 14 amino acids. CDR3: CASSPDSLAYEQYF. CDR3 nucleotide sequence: TGCGCCAGCAGTCCGGACAGTCTTGCCTACGAGCAGTACTTC.

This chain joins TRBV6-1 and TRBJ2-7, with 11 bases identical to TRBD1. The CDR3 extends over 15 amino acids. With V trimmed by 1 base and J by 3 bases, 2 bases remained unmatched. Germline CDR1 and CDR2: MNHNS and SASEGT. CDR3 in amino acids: CASSEEGTGGYEQYF. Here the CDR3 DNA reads TGTGCCAGCAGTGAAGAAGGGACAGGGGGCTACGAGCAGTACTTC.

The DNA of the CDR3 is TGTGCCAGCAGTTCCCAGGGTGCAGATACGCAGTATTTT. This sequence encodes CASSSQGADTQYF. The V call is TRBV6-5, the J call TRBJ2-3; a possible D gene is TRBD1 (5 bases). Germline assignment: CDR1 MNHEY and CDR2 SVGAGI. V was shortened by 4 bases and J by 4 bases, with 9 bases between the two germline ends. The CDR3 has 13 residues.

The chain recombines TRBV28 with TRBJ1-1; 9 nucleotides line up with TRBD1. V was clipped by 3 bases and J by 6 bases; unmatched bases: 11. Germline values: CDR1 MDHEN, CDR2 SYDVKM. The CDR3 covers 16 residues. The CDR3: CASSFLDRGAKAEAFF. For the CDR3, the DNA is TGTGCCAGCAGTTTCCTGGACAGGGGCGCCAAAGCTGAAGCTTTCTTT.

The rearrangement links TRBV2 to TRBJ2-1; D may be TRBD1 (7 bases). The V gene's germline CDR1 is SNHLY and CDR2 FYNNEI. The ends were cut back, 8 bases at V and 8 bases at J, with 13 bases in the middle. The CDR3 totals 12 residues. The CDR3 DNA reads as TGTGCCAGCCAGGGGGAGGAGGATGAGCAGTTCTTC. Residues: CASQGEEDEQFF.

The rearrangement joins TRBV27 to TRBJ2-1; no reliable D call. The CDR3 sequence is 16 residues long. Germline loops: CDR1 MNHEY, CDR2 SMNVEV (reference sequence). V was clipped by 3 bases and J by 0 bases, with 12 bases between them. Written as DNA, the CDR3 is TGTGCCAGCAGTTTTTTAGCTGGAAGCTCCTACAATGAGCAGTTCTTC. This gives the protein CASSFLAGSSYNEQFF.

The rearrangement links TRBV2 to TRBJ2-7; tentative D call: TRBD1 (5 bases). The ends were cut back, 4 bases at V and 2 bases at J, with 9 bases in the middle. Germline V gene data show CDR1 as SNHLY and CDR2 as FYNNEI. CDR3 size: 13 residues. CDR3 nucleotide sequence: TGTGCCAGCAGTGGACGACAGACCTACGAGCAGTACTTC. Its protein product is CASSGRQTYEQYF.

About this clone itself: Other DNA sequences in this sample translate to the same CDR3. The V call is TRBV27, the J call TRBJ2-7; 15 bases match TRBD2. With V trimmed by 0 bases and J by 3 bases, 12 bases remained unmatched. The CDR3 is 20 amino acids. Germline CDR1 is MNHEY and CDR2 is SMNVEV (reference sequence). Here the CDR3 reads CASSLSPPGLAGGPFYEQYF. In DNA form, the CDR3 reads TGTGCCAGCAGTTTATCCCCCCCGGGACTAGCGGGAGGTCCCTTCTACGAGCAGTACTTC.

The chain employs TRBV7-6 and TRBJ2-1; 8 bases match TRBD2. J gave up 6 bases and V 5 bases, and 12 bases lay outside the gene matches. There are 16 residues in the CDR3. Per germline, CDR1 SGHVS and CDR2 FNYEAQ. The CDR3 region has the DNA TGTGCCAGCAGCGAATATCCCAGCGGGAGTGGCAATGAGCAGTTCTTC. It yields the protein CASSEYPSGSGNEQFF. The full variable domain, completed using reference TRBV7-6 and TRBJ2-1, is GAGVSQSPRYKVTKRGQDVALRCDPISGHVSLYWYRQALGQGPEFLTYFNYEAQQDKSGLPNDRFSAERPEGSISTLTIQRTEQRDSAMYRCASSEYPSGSGNEQFFGPGTRLTVL.

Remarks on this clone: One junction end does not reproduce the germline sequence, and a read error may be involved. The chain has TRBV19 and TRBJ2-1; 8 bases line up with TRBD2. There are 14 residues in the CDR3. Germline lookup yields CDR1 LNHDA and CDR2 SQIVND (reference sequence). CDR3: CANSIVYGGGEQFF. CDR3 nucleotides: TGTGCCAATAGTATAGTCTACGGGGGGGGTGAGCAGTTCTTC. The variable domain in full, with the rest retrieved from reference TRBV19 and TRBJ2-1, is DGGITQSPKYLFRKEGQNVTLSCEQNLNHDAMYWYRQDPGQGLRLIYYSQIVNDFQKGDIAEGYSVSREKKESFPLTVTSAQKNPTAFYLCANSIVYGGGEQFFGPGTRLTVL.

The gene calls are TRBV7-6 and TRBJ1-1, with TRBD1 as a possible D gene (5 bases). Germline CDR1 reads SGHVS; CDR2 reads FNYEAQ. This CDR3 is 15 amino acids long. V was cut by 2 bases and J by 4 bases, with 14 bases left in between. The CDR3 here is CASSLIGGGITEAFF. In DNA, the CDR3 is TGTGCCAGCAGCTTAATCGGGGGAGGTATCACTGAAGCTTTCTTT.

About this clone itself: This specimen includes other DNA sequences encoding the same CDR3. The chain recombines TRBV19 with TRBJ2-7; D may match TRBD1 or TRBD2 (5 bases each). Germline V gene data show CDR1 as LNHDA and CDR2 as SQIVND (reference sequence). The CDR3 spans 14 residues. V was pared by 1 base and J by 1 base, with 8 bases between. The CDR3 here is CASSIGGSSYEQYF. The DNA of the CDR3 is TGTGCCAGTAGTATAGGGGGGAGTTCCTACGAGCAGTACTTC.